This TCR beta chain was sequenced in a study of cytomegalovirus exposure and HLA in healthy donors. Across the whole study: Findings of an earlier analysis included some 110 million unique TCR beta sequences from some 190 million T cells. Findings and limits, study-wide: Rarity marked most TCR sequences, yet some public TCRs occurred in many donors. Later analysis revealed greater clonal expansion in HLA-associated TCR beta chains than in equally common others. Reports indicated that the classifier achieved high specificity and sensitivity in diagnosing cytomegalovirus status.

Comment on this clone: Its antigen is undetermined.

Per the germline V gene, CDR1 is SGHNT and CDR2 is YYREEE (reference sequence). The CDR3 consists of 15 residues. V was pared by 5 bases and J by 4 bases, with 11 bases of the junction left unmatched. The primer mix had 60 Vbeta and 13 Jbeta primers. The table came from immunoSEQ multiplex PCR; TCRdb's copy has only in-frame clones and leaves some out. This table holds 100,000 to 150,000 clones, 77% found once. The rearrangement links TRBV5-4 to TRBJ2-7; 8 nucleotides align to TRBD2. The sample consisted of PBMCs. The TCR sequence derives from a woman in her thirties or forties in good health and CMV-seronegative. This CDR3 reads CASSPTSGGGYEQYF. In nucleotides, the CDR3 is TGTGCCAGCAGTCCTACCAGCGGGGGCGGGTACGAGCAGTACTTC.